The 9 T cell receptor beta chains given below trace back to one sample, sequenced in a study of T cell repertoires in cytomegalovirus infection. No antigens are known for them. From the reads, TCRdb called clonotypes with MiXCR, one entry per CDR3 protein. This sample has 750,000 to 900,000 distinct CDR3 sequences, with about 29% found just once. The sequencing here drew on cultured CD8+ T cells from PBMCs, taken from culture after CMV antigen stimulation. The receptors were sampled from a human donor in good health (CMV status not recorded). Some clones in this sample may be carry-over from other donors' samples.

The genes are TRBV29-1 and TRBJ1-2; the D is unclear. The CDR3 extends over 13 amino acids. CDR1 and CDR2 from the germline V gene are SQVTM and ANQGSEA. The V end was cut by 7 bases, the J end by 6 bases, with 18 bases between. Here the CDR3 DNA reads TGCAGCGCCTACAGTCCCCTTACCGATGGCTACACCTTC. It specifies CSAYSPLTDGYTF.

This clonotype was recorded once. The CDR3 DNA is TGTGCCAGCAGCTTGGACCGCAGTCCCTACGAGCAGTACGTC. Amino acids: CASSLDRSPYEQYV. This chain connects TRBV5-3 to TRBJ2-7; D ambiguous. TRBV5-3 is labeled an ORF, and its function is uncertain. The CDR3 has 14 residues.

The V and J genes are TRBV5-4 and TRBJ2-7; 11 bases are a match to TRBD2. Germline V CDR1 and CDR2: SGHNT, YYREEE (reference sequence). This CDR3 has 15 residues. V was pared by 4 bases and J by 2 bases, with 5 bases of the junction left unmatched. The CDR3 sequence: CASSLGTSGPYEQYF. CDR3 DNA sequence: TGTGCCAGCAGCCTCGGGACTAGCGGACCCTACGAGCAGTACTTC.

Only a few counts were recorded for this clonotype. The gene calls are TRBV6-2 or TRBV6-3 and TRBJ2-1; 7 nucleotides agree with TRBD1. In germline, CDR1 is MNHEY, CDR2 SVGEGT. Trimming at V came to 4 bases and at J to 2 bases, leaving 20 bases not matched to a gene. This CDR3 spans 20 amino acids. DNA of the CDR3: TGTGCCAGCAGTTCCCTCTACCCCCCCGACAGGGTTGTAACCTACAATGAGCAGTTCTTC. This translates into CASSSLYPPDRVVTYNEQFF.

The chain combines TRBV29-1 with TRBJ2-1; TRBD2 aligns across 8 bases. Germline loops: CDR1 SQVTM, CDR2 ANQGSEA. The CDR3 runs 13 residues. V shed 4 bases and J 2 bases; nucleotides not matched to a gene: 1. This chain's CDR3 is CSVAGLAYNEQFF. The CDR3 DNA sequence: TGCAGCGTTGCGGGACTAGCCTACAATGAGCAGTTCTTC.

The chain links TRBV4-3 to TRBJ2-5, with TRBD2 identical over 12 bases. The CDR3 runs 15 residues. CDR1 and CDR2 (germline): LGHNA, YSLEER. V lost 7 bases, J lost 4 bases, and 7 bases stayed unmatched. The CDR3 DNA reads TGCGCCAGCACCCTAGCGGGGGGGCCAGGAGAGACCCAGTACTTC. It is translated as CASTLAGGPGETQYF.

With respect to this clonotype: Compared with germline, one end of the junction differs, possibly owing to a read error. This chain joins TRBV7-1 and TRBJ2-5, with D tentatively TRBD2 (6 bases). TRBV7-1 is assigned to the ORF class and has an uncertain function. CDR3 length equals 15 residues. CDR3 sequence (DNA): TGTGCCAGCAGCACCAGACTAGATCCCCAAAAGACCCAGTACTTC. Protein sequence: CASSTRLDPQKTQYF.

The rearrangement joins TRBV20-1 to TRBJ2-3; 16 bases align to TRBD2. The CDR3 is 15 residues long. J was trimmed by 2 bases and V by 5 bases; bases with no gene match: 1. The germline CDR1 and CDR2 sequences are DFQATT and SNEGSKA (reference sequence). The CDR3 nucleotides read TGCAGTGCTGGGACTAGCGGGGGGGACACAGATACGCAGTATTTT. Translation: CSAGTSGGDTDTQYF.

The V call is TRBV27, the J call TRBJ2-1; possibly TRBD1 or TRBD2 for D (6 bases each). V lost 6 bases and J lost 3, with 15 bases in between. Germline V gene lookup returns CDR1 MNHEY and CDR2 SMNVEV (reference sequence). There are 15 residues in the CDR3. In nucleotides, the CDR3 is TGTGCCAGCAGCGGGGGCGTTTTAGTCTACAATGAGCAGTTCTTC. This gives the protein CASSGGVLVYNEQFF.